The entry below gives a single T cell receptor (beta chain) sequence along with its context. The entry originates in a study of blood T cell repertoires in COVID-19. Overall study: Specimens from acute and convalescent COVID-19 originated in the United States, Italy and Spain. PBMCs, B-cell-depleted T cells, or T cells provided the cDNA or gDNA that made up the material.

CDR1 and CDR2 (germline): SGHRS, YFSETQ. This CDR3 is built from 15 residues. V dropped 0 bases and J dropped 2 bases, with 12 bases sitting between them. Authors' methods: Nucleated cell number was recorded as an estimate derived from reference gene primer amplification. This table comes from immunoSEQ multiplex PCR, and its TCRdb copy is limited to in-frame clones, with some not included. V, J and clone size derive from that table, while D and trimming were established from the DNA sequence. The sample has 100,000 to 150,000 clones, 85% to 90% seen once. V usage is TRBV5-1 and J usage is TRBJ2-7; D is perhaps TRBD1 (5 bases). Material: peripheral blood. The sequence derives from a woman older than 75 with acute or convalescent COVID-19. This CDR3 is CASSLGPIGAYEQYV. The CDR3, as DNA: TGCGCCAGCAGCTTGGGACCTATAGGGGCCTACGAGCAGTACGTC.